A selection of T cell receptor beta chains follows, all from one sample in a study of PD-L1 blockade in urothelial cancer. The assay was immunoSEQ multiplex PCR, and TCRdb's table has in-frame clones only and misses some. The sample carries approximately 24,000 clones, 86% recorded once. Here the sequenced sample was PBMCs, taken around atezolizumab (anti-PD-L1) treatment. The receptor source for this set is a man aged 60 to 69 with urothelial cancer. Each CDR3 is given with its conserved first and last residue. D genes are given only for firm matches. A row's size may be missing; if present it is once, few, many or a size class.

>TRBD1|TRBV7-9|-|TRBJ1-1
TGTGCCAGCAGGGGAGGACAGGCTTTGAACACTGAAGCTTTCTTT
CASRGGQALNTEAFF
>TRBD2|TRBV11-2|-|TRBJ2-1
TGTGCCAGCAGCTTAGGGACTAGCGGGAGTTATGAGCAGTTCTTC
CASSLGTSGSYEQFF
>-|TRBV28|-|TRBJ1-1
TGTGCCAGCAGCGGAGGATTAAACACTGAAGCTTTCTTT
CASSGGLNTEAFF
>-|TRBV2|-|TRBJ2-1
TGTGCCAGCAGTGAAGCGGGGGGGCAAGTTGAGCAGTTCTTC
CASSEAGGQVEQFF
>-|TRBV18|-|TRBJ2-1
TGTGCCAGCTCACCTTACGTTCAGGGCGGGGTCTACAATGAGCAGTTCTTC
CASSPYVQGGVYNEQFF
>-|TRBV2|-|TRBJ2-7
TGTGCCAGCAGCCGGGACACGGGCTACGAGCAGTACTTC
CASSRDTGYEQYF
>-|TRBV29-1|-|TRBJ2-1
TGCAGCGTTGATGTCCCGAGCTCCTACAATGAGCAGTTCTTC
CSVDVPSSYNEQFF
>TRBD1|TRBV2|few|TRBJ1-6
TGTGCCAGCAGTCCGACAGGGGATTATAATTCACCCCTCCACTTT
CASSPTGDYNSPLHF
>-|TRBV9|-|TRBJ1-1
TGTGCCAGCAGCGTCCAGATATACACTGAAGCTTTCTTT
CASSVQIYTEAFF
>TRBD2|TRBV7-6|-|TRBJ2-7
TGTGCCAGCAGCCCGGGACTAGCGGTCTACGAGCAGTACTTC
CASSPGLAVYEQYF
>TRBD1|TRBV6-1|-|TRBJ1-2
TGTGCCAGCACCCTCCGGGACAGGGGTTTCTATGGCTACACCTTC
CASTLRDRGFYGYTF
>TRBD1|TRBV5-1|-|TRBJ2-7
TGCGCCAGCAGCGACAGGACAGGCGTGGGGGAGCAGTACTTC
CASSDRTGVGEQYF
>-|TRBV14|-|TRBJ1-6
TGTGCCAGCAGCCTCCTGGGGGGGAATTCACCCCTCCACTTT
CASSLLGGNSPLHF
>TRBD2|TRBV5-1|-|TRBJ2-2
TGCGCCAGCAGCTTGGGACTAGCGGGAGTCACCGGGGAGCTGTTTTTT
CASSLGLAGVTGELFF
>TRBD1|TRBV7-2|-|TRBJ1-6
TGTGCCAGCAGCACCAAGACAGGGGCGAATTCACCCCTCCACTTT
CASSTKTGANSPLHF
>-|TRBV5-8|-|TRBJ1-2
TGTGCCAGCAGACAAGACAGTGGGGTTGGGTATGGCTACACCTTC
CASRQDSGVGYGYTF
>TRBD2|TRBV10-3|-|TRBJ2-1
TGTGCCATCAGTGGTCGGACTAGCGGGGGAGAAACCGGCTACAATGAGCAGTTCTTC
CAISGRTSGGETGYNEQFF
>TRBD2|TRBV27|-|TRBJ2-3
TGTGCCAGCAGTTTAATAGCGGGTCCCACCACAGATACGCAGTATTTT
CASSLIAGPTTDTQYF
>-|TRBV4-3|once|TRBJ1-1
TGCGCCAGCAGCCAAGATCCCGGACAGTTGTGGACTGAAGCTTTCTTT
CASSQDPGQLWTEAFF
>TRBD1|TRBV6-6|-|TRBJ1-3
TGTGCCAGCAGTACTGGACAGGTCTCTGGAAACACCATATATTTT
CASSTGQVSGNTIYF
>-|TRBV18|-|TRBJ1-6
TGTGCCAGCTCACCGGTCGGGTCTAGTAATTCACCCCTCCACTTT
CASSPVGSSNSPLHF
>-|TRBV5-1|-|TRBJ1-4
TGCGCCAGCAGCGTGGGCGCTTCGTGGGAAAAACTGTTTTTT
CASSVGASWEKLFF
>TRBD1|TRBV9|-|TRBJ1-2
TGTGCCAGCAGCGCCCCGACAGGGGGCCATGGCTACACCTTC
CASSAPTGGHGYTF
>TRBD2|TRBV7-2|-|TRBJ2-1
TGTGCCAGCAGCTTAGAGGGACTAGCGGGGGGCCATGAGCAGTTCTTC
CASSLEGLAGGHEQFF
>-|TRBV6-4|-|TRBJ2-5
TGTGCCAGCAGTGACGGAGGGGGCGCGGAGACCCAGTACTTC
CASSDGGGAETQYF
>TRBD2|TRBV7-8|-|TRBJ2-1
TGTGCCAGCTTCCCTCTATCGGGCGGGAGTTACCCTCGAAATGAGCAGTTCTTC
CASFPLSGGSYPRNEQFF
>TRBD1|TRBV30|-|TRBJ2-7
TGTGCCCTCTTAATTCCAGGGACAGGGGGAGGCGAGCAGTACTTC
CALLIPGTGGGEQYF
>TRBD1|TRBV9|-|TRBJ1-2
TGTGCCAGCAGCGTAGAGGACAGGGGTGGCTACACCTTC
CASSVEDRGGYTF
>-|TRBV7-2|-|TRBJ2-1
TGTGCCAGCAGCTTAGTTAGAGGATCCTACAATGAGCAGTTCTTC
CASSLVRGSYNEQFF
>-|TRBV27|-|TRBJ1-1
TGTGCCAGCAGTTTGGAGTTGAACACTGAAGCTTTCTTT
CASSLELNTEAFF
>-|TRBV2|once|TRBJ2-5
TGTGCCAGCAGTAGTGTAGCGAAAGAGACCCAGTACTTC
CASSSVAKETQYF
>-|TRBV10-2|few|TRBJ1-4
TGCGCCAGCAGTGAGTCGATCAGACAGGAACTGTTTTTT
CASSESIRQELFF
>TRBD1|TRBV6-1|-|TRBJ1-2
TGTGCCAGCAGTGAGTCCCCGGGACAGGGTTTCGGCTACACCTTC
CASSESPGQGFGYTF
>TRBD2|TRBV2|-|TRBJ2-5
TGTGCCGTCACGGGTGGGAGGGTGCAAGAGACCCAGTACTTC
CAVTGGRVQETQYF
>-|TRBV5-1|-|TRBJ2-5
TGCGCCAGCAGCTTGAGTACAGGGCCCCAAGAGACCCAGTACTTC
CASSLSTGPQETQYF
>TRBD1|TRBV6-1|-|TRBJ1-4
TGTGCCAGCAGAGTCCGGGACAGGGAGGGAGAAAAACTGTTTTTT
CASRVRDREGEKLFF
>TRBD2|TRBV2|-|TRBJ2-1
TGTGCCAGCAGTGGTGTTGGCGGGGGGGCGGATGAGCAGTTCTTC
CASSGVGGGADEQFF
>-|TRBV5-1|-|TRBJ2-6
TGCGCCAGCAGGTTCGCCGTCCGAGCCCACTCTGGGGCCAACGTCCTGACTTTC
CASRFAVRAHSGANVLTF
>-|TRBV7-2|-|TRBJ2-1
TGTGCCAGCAGCTTAAGCACAGGTAGGGATGAGCAGTTCTTC
CASSLSTGRDEQFF
>-|TRBV2|few|TRBJ2-7
TGTGCCAGCAGCGCTGACAGCTACGAGCAGTACTTC
CASSADSYEQYF
>-|TRBV7-8|-|TRBJ2-1
TGTGCCAGCAGCTTAGGTGCCAGGAAACACTCCTACAATGAGCAGTTCTTC
CASSLGARKHSYNEQFF
>-|TRBV7-8|once|TRBJ2-7
TGTGCCAGCAGCTTAGCGAGAGGGCTTATGTACGAGCAGTACTTC
CASSLARGLMYEQYF
>TRBD2|TRBV25-1|few|TRBJ2-7
TGTGCCAGCAAGGCTAGCGGGAGGAGCTCCTACGAGCAGTACTTC
CASKASGRSSYEQYF
>TRBD2|TRBV5-1|-|TRBJ2-1
TGCGCCAGCAGCCCGGCTGGGACTAGCGGGAACAATGAGCAGTTCTTC
CASSPAGTSGNNEQFF
>-|TRBV6-5|-|TRBJ1-1
TGTGCCAGCAGTTACCCGACAGGCAATCTGGGCACTGAAGCTTTCTTT
CASSYPTGNLGTEAFF
>-|TRBV5-4|-|TRBJ2-7
TGTGCCAGCAGCTTGGACCCAGTTGTCCCCGAGCAGTACTTC
CASSLDPVVPEQYF
>-|TRBV5-1|-|TRBJ2-1
TGCGCCAGCAGCTCACTAGGTTCCTACAATGAGCAGTTCTTC
CASSSLGSYNEQFF
>-|TRBV4-3|few|TRBJ1-6
TGCGCCAGCAGCCGAGTAAATTCACCCCTCCACTTT
CASSRVNSPLHF
>TRBD1|TRBV5-1|-|TRBJ2-1
TGCGCCAGCAGCTTCGGGACAGGGGGCTTCGATGAGCAGTTCTTC
CASSFGTGGFDEQFF
>-|TRBV6-1|-|TRBJ2-7
TGTGCCAGCAGGCACCAGGGGTACGAGCAGTACTTC
CASRHQGYEQYF
>TRBD1|TRBV18|-|TRBJ1-2
TGTGCCAGCTCACCGACGGACAGGAAGGCTAATAACTATGGCTACACCTTC
CASSPTDRKANNYGYTF
>-|TRBV10-3|-|TRBJ1-2
TGTGCCATCAGTGAGTCGAAGGACAATTACGGCTACACCTTC
CAISESKDNYGYTF
>-|TRBV25-1|-|TRBJ2-1
TGTGCCAGCAGTTTAGCGTACTCCTACAATGAGCAGTTCTTC
CASSLAYSYNEQFF
>TRBD1|TRBV6-4|-|TRBJ2-1
TGTGCCAGCAGTGACTCCGGCAGGGGGCCTTCGAATGAGCAGTTCTTC
CASSDSGRGPSNEQFF
>-|TRBV11-2|once|TRBJ1-6
TGTGCCAGCAGCTTCGGCGTCAGGAATTCACCCCTCCACTTT
CASSFGVRNSPLHF
>TRBD1|TRBV7-6|-|TRBJ2-1
TGTGCCAGCAGCTTAGAACAGGGGAAGTCTTACAATGAGCAGTTCTTC
CASSLEQGKSYNEQFF
>-|TRBV9|-|TRBJ2-1
TGTGCCAGCAGCGTATCTGGCGGGCTCTCCTACAATGAGCAGTTCTTC
CASSVSGGLSYNEQFF